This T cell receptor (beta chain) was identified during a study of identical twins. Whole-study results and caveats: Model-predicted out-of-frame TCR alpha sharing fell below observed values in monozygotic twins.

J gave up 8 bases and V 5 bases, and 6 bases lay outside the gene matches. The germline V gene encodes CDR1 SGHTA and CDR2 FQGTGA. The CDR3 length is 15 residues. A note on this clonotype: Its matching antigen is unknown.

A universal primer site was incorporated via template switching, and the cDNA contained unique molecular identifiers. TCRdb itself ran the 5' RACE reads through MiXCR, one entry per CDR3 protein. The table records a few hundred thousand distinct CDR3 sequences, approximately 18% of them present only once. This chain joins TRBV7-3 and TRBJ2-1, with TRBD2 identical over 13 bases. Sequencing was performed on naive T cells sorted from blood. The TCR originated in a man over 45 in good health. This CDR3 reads CASSRTSGSTHEQFF. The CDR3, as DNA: TGTGCCAGCAGCCGGACTAGCGGGAGTACCCATGAGCAGTTCTTC.